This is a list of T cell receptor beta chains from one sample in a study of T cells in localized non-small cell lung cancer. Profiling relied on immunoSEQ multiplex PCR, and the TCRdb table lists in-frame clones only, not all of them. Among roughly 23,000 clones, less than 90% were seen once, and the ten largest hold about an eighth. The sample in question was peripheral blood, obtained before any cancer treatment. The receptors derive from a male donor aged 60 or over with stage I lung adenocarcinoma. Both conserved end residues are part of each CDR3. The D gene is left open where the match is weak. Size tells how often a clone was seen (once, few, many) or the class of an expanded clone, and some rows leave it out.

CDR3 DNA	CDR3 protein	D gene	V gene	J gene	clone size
TGTGCCAGTGGGACGTACCTTAACTATGGCTACACCTTC	CASGTYLNYGYTF	.	TRBV9	TRBJ1-2	.
TGCGCCAGCAGCCAAAGGGGAGCGGGGAGGAGCACAGATACGCAGTATTTT	CASSQRGAGRSTDTQYF	TRBD2	TRBV4-1	TRBJ2-3	.
TGTGCCAGCAGCCCTCTCCGAGGTGATCCGGGGCAGTTCTTC	CASSPLRGDPGQFF	.	TRBV7-2	TRBJ2-1	once
TGTGCCAGCAGTGACTTTCCGGGTCGGAGAGGGGGCTACACCTTC	CASSDFPGRRGGYTF	.	TRBV6-4	TRBJ1-2	.
TGTGCCAGCAGCCACCAATCAGGGGACACAGATACGCAGTATTTT	CASSHQSGDTDTQYF	.	TRBV7-2	TRBJ2-3	few
TGTGCCAGCAGCCCTGGACTAGCGGGTGTCTACAATGAGCAGTTCTTC	CASSPGLAGVYNEQFF	TRBD2	TRBV28	TRBJ2-1	.
TGTGCCTGGAGTCCCACTGGGGAGACCCAGTACTTC	CAWSPTGETQYF	.	TRBV30	TRBJ2-5	.
TGTGCCAGCAGCGCCTTGGACGGTTACACCGGGGAGCTGTTTTTT	CASSALDGYTGELFF	.	TRBV9	TRBJ2-2	once
TGTGCCAGTACCTTTAAAGGAGGAAACCAAGAGACCCAGTACTTC	CASTFKGGNQETQYF	.	TRBV19	TRBJ2-5	.
TGTGCCACCAAGGGATTCTCTAGCACAGATACGCAGTATTTT	CATKGFSSTDTQYF	.	TRBV27	TRBJ2-3	once
TGTGCCAGCTCCCCTAGGGTCGGAAACATTCAGTACTTC	CASSPRVGNIQYF	.	TRBV28	TRBJ2-4	.
TGTGCCAGCAGTGCGATATCTCCGGACGGGCTGGGAAACACCATATATTTT	CASSAISPDGLGNTIYF	.	TRBV25-1	TRBJ1-3	.
TGCGCCAGCAGCTTGGCCCGACAGGGTGAAGGGGAGCAGTACTTC	CASSLARQGEGEQYF	TRBD1	TRBV5-1	TRBJ2-7	.
TGTGCCAGCAGTTACCAGGCAGGGGAGACCTACGAGCAGTACTTC	CASSYQAGETYEQYF	.	TRBV6-5	TRBJ2-7	.
TGTGCCAGCAGTTACTCGACGCCCAGCACAGATACGCAGTATTTT	CASSYSTPSTDTQYF	.	TRBV6-5	TRBJ2-3	.
TGTGCCAGCAGCTTACGTCCGATCCGGGACATCTCTGGAAACACCATATATTTT	CASSLRPIRDISGNTIYF	.	TRBV7-8	TRBJ1-3	.
TGTGCCAGCAGGACAGGGGATGGCTACACCTTC	CASRTGDGYTF	TRBD1	TRBV6-6	TRBJ1-2	.
TGTGCCATCAGTCAACAGGGGGAGACCCAGTACTTC	CAISQQGETQYF	TRBD1	TRBV10-3	TRBJ2-5	.
TGTGCCTGGAGTGGACAGGGGAGGGGCACAGATACGCAGTATTTT	CAWSGQGRGTDTQYF	.	TRBV30	TRBJ2-3	.
TGCGCCAGCAGCTTGAATGTGGGGAGTTCCACCGGGGAGCTGTTTTTT	CASSLNVGSSTGELFF	.	TRBV5-1	TRBJ2-2	once